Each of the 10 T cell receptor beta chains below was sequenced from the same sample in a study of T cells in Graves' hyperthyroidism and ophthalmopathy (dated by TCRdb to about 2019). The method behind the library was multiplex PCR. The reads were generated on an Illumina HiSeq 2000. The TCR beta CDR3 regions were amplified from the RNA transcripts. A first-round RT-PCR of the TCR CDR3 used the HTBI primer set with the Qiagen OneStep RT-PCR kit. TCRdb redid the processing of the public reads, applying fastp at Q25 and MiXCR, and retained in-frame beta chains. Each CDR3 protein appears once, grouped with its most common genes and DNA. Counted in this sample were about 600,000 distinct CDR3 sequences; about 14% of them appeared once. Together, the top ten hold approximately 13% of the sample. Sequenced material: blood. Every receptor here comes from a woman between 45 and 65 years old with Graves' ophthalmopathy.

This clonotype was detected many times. CDR3: CASSYRRHGWMNTEAFF. DNA for the CDR3: TGTGCCAGCAGTTACCGCAGGCACGGTTGGATGAACACTGAAGCTTTCTTT. The rearrangement links TRBV6-6 to TRBJ1-1; no clear D. The V end was cut by 2 bases, the J end by 0 bases, with 16 bases between. This CDR3 is 17 amino acids long. CDR1 and CDR2 (germline): MNHNY, SVGAGI (reference sequence).

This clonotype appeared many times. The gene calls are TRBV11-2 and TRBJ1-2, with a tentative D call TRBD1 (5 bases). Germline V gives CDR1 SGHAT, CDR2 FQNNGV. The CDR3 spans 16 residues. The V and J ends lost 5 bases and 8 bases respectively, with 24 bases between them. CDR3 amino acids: CASSQIGTSSTIGYTF. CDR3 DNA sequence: TGTGCCAGCAGCCAAATCGGGACCTCATCCACTATCGGCTACACCTTC.

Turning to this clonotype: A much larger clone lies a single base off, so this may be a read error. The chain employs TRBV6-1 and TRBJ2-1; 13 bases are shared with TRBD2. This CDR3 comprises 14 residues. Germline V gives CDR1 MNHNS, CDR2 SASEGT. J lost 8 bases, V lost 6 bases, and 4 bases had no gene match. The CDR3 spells CASRTSGRHDEQFF. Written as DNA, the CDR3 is TGTGCCAGCAGGACTAGCGGGAGGCACGATGAGCAGTTCTTC.

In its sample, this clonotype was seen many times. CDR3 nucleotide sequence: TGTGCCAGCAGATCACAGCGGACCGCCTACAATGAGCAGTTCTTC. Residues: CASRSQRTAYNEQFF. The gene calls are TRBV12-3 or TRBV12-4 and TRBJ2-1; a weak D match, TRBD2 (5 bases). V was trimmed by 6 bases and J by 2 bases, leaving 14 bases between them. This CDR3 contains 15 residues.

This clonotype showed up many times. The CDR3 sequence: CATSDPDETQYF. The CDR3 DNA is TGTGCCACCAGTGATCCTGATGAGACCCAGTACTTC. V gene TRBV24-1 combines with J gene TRBJ2-5, with no clear D. V was trimmed by 3 bases and J by 5 bases, leaving 6 bases between them. CDR1 is KGHDR and CDR2 is SFDVKD in the germline V gene. The CDR3 sequence is 12 residues long.

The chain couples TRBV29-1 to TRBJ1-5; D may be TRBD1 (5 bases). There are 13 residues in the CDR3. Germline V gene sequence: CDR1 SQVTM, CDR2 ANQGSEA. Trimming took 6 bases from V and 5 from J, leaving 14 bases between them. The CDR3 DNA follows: TGCAGCGTCGCGGACCAGGGTGATCAGCCCCAGCATTTT. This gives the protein CSVADQGDQPQHF.

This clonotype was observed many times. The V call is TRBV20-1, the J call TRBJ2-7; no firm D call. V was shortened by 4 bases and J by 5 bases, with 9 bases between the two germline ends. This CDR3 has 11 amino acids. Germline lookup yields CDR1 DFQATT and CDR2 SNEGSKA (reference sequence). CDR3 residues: CSATLRDEQYF. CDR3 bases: TGCAGTGCTACCCTTCGGGACGAGCAGTACTTC.

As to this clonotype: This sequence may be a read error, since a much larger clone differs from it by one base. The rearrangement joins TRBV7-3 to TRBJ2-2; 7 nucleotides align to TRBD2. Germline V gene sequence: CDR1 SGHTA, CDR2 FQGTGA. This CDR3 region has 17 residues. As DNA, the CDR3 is TGTGCCAGCAGCCGCGGTCCTAGCGGTGGGGCCACCGGGGGGCTGTTTTTT. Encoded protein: CASSRGPSGGATGGLFF.

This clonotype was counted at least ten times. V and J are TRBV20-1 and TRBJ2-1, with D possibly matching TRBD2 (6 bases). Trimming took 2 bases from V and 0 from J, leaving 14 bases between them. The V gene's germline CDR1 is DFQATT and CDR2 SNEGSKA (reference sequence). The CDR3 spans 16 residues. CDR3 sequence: CSARTWGVGSYNEQFF. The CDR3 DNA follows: TGCAGTGCTAGAACCTGGGGGGTCGGCTCCTACAATGAGCAGTTCTTC.

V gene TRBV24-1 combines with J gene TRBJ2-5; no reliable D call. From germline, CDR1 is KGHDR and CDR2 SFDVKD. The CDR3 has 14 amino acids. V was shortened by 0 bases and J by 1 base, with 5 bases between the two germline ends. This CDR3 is CATSDLHSQETQYF. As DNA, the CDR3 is TGTGCCACCAGTGATTTGCACAGCCAAGAGACCCAGTACTTC.